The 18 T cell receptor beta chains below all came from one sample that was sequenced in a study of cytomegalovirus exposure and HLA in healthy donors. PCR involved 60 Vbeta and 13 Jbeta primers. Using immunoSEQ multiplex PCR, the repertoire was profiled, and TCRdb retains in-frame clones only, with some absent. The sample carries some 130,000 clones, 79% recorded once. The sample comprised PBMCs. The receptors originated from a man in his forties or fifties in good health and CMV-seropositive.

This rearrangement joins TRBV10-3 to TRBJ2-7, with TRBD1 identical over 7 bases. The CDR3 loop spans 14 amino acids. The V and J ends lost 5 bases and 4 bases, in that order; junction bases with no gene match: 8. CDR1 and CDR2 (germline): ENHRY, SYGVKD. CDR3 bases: TGTGCCATCAGTCCCGGGACAGAACTTTACGAGCAGTACTTC. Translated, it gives CAISPGTELYEQYF.

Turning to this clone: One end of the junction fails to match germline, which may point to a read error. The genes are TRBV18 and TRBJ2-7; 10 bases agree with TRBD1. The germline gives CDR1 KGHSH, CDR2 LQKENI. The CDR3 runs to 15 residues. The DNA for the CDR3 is TGTGCCAGCTCCCCACCGACAGGGGGCAAGGACGAGCAGTACTTC. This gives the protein CASSPPTGGKDEQYF.

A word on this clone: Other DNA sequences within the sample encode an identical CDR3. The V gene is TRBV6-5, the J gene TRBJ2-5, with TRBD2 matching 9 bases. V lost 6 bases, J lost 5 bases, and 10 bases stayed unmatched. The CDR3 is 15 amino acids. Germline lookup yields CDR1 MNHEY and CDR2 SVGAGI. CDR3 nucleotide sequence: TGTGCCAGCAGCATAGGGCTAGCGGGACTCGAGACCCAGTACTTC. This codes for CASSIGLAGLETQYF.

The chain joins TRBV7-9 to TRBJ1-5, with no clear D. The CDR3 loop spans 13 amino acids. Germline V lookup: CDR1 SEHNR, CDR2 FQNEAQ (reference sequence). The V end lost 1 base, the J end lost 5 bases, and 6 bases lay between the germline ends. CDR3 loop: CASSLGGDQPQHF. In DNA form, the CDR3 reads TGTGCCAGCAGCTTAGGAGGCGATCAGCCCCAGCATTTT.

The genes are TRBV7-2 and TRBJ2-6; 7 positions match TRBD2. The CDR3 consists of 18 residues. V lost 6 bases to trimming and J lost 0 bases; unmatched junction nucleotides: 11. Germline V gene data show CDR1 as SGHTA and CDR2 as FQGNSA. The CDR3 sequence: CASSFRGRVISGANVLTF. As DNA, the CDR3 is TGTGCCAGCAGTTTTCGTGGGAGGGTGATCTCTGGGGCCAACGTCCTGACTTTC. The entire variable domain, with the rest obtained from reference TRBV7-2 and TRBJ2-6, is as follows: GAGVSQSPSNKVTEKGKDVELRCDPISGHTALYWYRQSLGQGLEFLIYFQGNSAPDKSGLPSDRFSAERTGGSVSTLTIQRTQQEDSAVYLCASSFRGRVISGANVLTFGAGSRLTVL.

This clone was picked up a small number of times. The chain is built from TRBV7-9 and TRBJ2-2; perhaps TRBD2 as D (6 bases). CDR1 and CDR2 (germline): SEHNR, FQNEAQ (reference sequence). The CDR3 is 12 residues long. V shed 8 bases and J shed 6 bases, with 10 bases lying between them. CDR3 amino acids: CASAGSSGELFF. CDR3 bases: TGTGCCAGCGCGGGATCATCCGGGGAGCTGTTTTTT. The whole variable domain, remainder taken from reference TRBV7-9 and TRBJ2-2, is DTGVSQNPRHKITKRGQNVTFRCDPISEHNRLYWYRQTLGQGPEFLTYFQNEAQLEKSRLLSDRFSAERPKGSFSTLEIQRTEQGDSAMYLCASAGSSGELFFGEGSRLTVL.

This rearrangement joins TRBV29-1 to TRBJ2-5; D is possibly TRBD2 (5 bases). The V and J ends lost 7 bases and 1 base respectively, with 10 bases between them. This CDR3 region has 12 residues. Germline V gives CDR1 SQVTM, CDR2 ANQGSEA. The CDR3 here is CSARGFQETQYF. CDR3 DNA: TGCAGCGCCCGGGGATTCCAAGAGACCCAGTACTTC.

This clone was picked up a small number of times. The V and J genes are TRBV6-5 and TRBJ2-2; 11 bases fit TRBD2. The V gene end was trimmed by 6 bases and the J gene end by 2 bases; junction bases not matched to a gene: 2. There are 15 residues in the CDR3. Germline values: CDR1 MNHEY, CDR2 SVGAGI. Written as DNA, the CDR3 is TGTGCCAGCAGGAGACTAGCGGGAAACACCGGGGAGCTGTTTTTT. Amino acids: CASRRLAGNTGELFF.

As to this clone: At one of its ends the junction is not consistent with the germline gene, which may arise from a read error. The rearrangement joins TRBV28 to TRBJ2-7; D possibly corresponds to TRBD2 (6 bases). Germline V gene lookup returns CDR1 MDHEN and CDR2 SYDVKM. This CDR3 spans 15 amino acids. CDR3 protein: CASSPFAGGLYKQYF. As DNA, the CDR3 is TGTGCCAGCAGTCCCTTCGCTGGAGGGCTCTACAAGCAGTACTTC.

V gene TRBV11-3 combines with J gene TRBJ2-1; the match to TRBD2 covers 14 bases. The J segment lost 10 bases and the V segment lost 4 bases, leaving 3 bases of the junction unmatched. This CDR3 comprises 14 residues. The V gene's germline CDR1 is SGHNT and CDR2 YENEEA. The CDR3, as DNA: TGTGCCAGCAGCTCGGGACTAGCGGGAGTCGAGCAGTTCTTC. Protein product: CASSSGLAGVEQFF.

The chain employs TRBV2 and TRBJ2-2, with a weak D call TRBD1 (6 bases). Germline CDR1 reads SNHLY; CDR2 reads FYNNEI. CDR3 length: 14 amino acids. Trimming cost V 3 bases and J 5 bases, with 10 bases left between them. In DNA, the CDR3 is TGTGCCAGCAGTGATTTGAGGGGGACCGGGGAGCTGTTTTTT. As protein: CASSDLRGTGELFF. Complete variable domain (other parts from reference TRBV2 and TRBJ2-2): EPEVTQTPSHQVTQMGQEVILRCVPISNHLYFYWYRQILGQKVEFLVSFYNNEISEKSEIFDDQFSVERPDGSNFTLKIRSTKLEDSAMYFCASSDLRGTGELFFGEGSRLTVL.

CDR3 in DNA: TGTGCTAGTGCCCTCGGGGGGGATACGCAGTATTTT. It codes for CASALGGDTQYF. The rearrangement uses TRBV12-5 and TRBJ2-3; 7 bases map to TRBD2. Per germline, CDR1 LGHNT and CDR2 FRNRAP. The length of the CDR3 is 12 residues. V lost 7 bases to trimming and J lost 6 bases; unmatched junction nucleotides: 4.

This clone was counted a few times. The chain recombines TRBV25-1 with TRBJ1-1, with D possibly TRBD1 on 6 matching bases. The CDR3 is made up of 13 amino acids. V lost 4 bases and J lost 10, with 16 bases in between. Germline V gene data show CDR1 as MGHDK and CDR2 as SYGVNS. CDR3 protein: CASSGGTGRGAFF. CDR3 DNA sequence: TGTGCCAGCAGTGGGGGAACAGGGCGAGGAGCTTTCTTT.

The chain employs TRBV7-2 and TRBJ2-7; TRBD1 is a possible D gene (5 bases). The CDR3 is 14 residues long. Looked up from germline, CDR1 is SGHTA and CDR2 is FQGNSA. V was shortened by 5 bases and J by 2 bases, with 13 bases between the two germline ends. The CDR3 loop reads CASSSRVLPYEQYF. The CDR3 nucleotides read TGTGCCAGCAGCAGCAGGGTTTTACCCTACGAGCAGTACTTC.

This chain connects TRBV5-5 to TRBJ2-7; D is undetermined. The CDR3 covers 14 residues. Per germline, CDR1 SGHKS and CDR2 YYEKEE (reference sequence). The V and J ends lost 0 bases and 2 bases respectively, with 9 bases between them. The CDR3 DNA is TGTGCCAGCAGCTTGGCGGGTTCTACCTACGAGCAGTACTTC. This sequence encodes CASSLAGSTYEQYF.

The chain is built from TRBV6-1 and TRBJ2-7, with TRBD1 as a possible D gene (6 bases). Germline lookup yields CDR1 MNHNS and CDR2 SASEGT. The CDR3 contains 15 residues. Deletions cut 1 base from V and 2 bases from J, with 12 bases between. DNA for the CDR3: TGTGCCAGCAGTGAAGGAACAGGGTGGGCCTACGAGCAGTACTTC. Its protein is CASSEGTGWAYEQYF.

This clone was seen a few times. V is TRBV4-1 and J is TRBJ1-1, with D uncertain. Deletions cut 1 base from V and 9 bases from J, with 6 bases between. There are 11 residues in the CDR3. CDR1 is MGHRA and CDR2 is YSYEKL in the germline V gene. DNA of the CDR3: TGCGCCAGCAGCCAAGGTTATCAAGCTTTCTTT. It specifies CASSQGYQAFF.

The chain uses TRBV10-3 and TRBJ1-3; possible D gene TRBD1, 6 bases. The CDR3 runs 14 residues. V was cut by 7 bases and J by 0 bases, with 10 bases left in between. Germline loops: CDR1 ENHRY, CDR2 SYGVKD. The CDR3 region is CAIKGGLSGNTIYF. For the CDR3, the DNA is TGTGCCATCAAGGGGGGGCTCTCTGGAAACACCATATATTTT.